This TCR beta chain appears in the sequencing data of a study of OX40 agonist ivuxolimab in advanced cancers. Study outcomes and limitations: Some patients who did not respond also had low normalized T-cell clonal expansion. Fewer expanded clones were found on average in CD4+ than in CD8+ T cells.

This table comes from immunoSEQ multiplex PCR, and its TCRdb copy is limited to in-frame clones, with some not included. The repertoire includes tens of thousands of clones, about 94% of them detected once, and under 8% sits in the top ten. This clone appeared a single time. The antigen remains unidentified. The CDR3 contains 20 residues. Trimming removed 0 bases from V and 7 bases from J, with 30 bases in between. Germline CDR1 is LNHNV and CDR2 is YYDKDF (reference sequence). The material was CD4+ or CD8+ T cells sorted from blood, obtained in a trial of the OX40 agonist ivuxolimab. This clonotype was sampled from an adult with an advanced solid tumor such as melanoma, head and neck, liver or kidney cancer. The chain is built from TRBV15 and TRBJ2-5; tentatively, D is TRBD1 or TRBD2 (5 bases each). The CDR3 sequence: CATSRERTEDRSPFWGTQYF. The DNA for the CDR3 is TGTGCCACCAGCAGAGAGCGGACTGAAGACAGATCCCCGTTTTGGGGGACCCAGTACTTC.